This TCR beta chain was documented in a study of blood T cells in healthy people across ages. The study, taken as a whole, reports: Significant beta diversity loss was already apparent by age approximately 38, declining roughly linearly.

Trimming at V came to 5 bases and at J to 6 bases, leaving 10 bases not matched to a gene. The CDR3 contains 15 residues. Per the germline V gene, CDR1 is MNHNY and CDR2 is SVGAGI (reference sequence). This clonotype was detected a few times. Its antigen is not identified. A second PCR, run for 7 to 11 cycles, used a sample-barcoded 5' primer plus a J-beta primer mix. Researchers report that a template-switch adaptor with 12 random nucleotides tagged each cDNA molecule. TCRdb reprocessed the 5' RACE reads via MiXCR and lists one record per CDR3 protein. The data hold 600,000 to 850,000 distinct CDR3 sequences, with 20% to 25% observed a single time. These data were also filed under a second study, of T cells of mothers and their children. That source adds: Donors comprised a few healthy Caucasian mothers plus their six children. Related mother-child pairs shared slightly more overlap than unrelated pairs, but the difference was non-significant.

This TCR derives from a boy between 10 and 17 years old in good health. The sequencing sample was made of blood. The V call is TRBV6-6, the J call TRBJ1-1, with 9 bases identical to TRBD1. The CDR3 here is CASSTLWTGESEAFF. CDR3 sequence (DNA): TGTGCCAGCAGTACTCTCTGGACAGGGGAATCTGAAGCTTTCTTT.